Sequencing of this T cell receptor (beta chain) was carried out in a study of T cells in narcolepsy. Study context: Patients with NT1 or NT2 and healthy control donors were enrolled. Overall study findings and caveats: No autoreactive T cell clone sequences appeared in some memory CD4+ repertoires. Autoreactive clonotypes reportedly recurred in blood of same and different patients, not controls.

Here immunoSEQ multiplex PCR was the method, and the copy in TCRdb shows in-frame clones only, minus some. The table records around 30,000 clones, about four fifths of them present only once. Concerning this clone itself: Its antigen is still unknown.

The receptor comes from a human donor with narcolepsy. Sequencing was carried out using CD45RA- memory CD4+ T cells from PBMCs.

The CDR3 is CASTGNPAAQYF. Written as DNA, the CDR3 is TGTGCCAGCACAGGGAATCCGGCCGCGCAGTACTTC. The chain employs TRBV6-1 and TRBJ2-7; a weak D match, TRBD1 (5 bases). The CDR3 is 12 residues long. Germline CDR1 and CDR2: MNHNS and SASEGT. V gave up 7 bases and J gave up 9 bases, with 16 bases separating them.